The sequence of this T cell receptor beta chain was determined in a study of T-cell reconstitution after alpha-beta-depleted transplantation in children. Library preparation (for TCRbeta) was performed with unique molecular identifiers. From the PCR reads, TCRdb called clonotypes with MiXCR, one entry per CDR3 protein. The sample has 780,000 or so distinct CDR3 sequences; approximately 15% are singletons. The length of the CDR3 is 15 residues. CDR1 is SGHRS and CDR2 is YFSETQ in the germline V gene. V lost 0 bases to trimming and J lost 4 bases; unmatched junction nucleotides: 6. This receptor was taken from a male patient aged 10 to 17 who had a stem cell transplant for acute lymphoblastic leukemia, so the T cells may come from the graft donor. Specimen: PBMCs, mostly from graft donor cells, collected 360 days after TCRalphabeta/CD19-depleted stem cell transplant. This chain connects TRBV5-1 to TRBJ1-2, with 7 bases fitting TRBD1. CDR3 bases: TGCGCCAGCAGCTTGGCACGCACAGGGGTCTATGGCTACACCTTC. It is translated as CASSLARTGVYGYTF.